The T cell receptor beta chain under discussion was sequenced for a study of blood T cell repertoires in COVID-19. Looking at the study overall: The study drew acute and convalescent COVID-19 samples from the United States, Italy and Spain.

There are 13 residues in the CDR3. The germline V gene has CDR1 LNHDA and CDR2 SQIVND (reference sequence). V was pared by 10 bases and J by 6 bases, with 15 bases between. Original data processing: Counts of nucleated cells, estimated from reference gene primer amplification, were obtained. Data came from immunoSEQ multiplex PCR; TCRdb stores just in-frame clones and leaves some out. V, J and clone size were drawn from that table, and D and trimming were deduced from the DNA. Altogether about 130,000 clones are present, about 81% being singletons, with the ten largest covering approximately 3.9%. The specimen sequenced was peripheral blood. This chain connects TRBV19 to TRBJ2-2; TRBD2 is a possible D gene (6 bases). The TCR was taken from a woman aged 45 to 65 with acute or convalescent COVID-19. The CDR3 here is CATADYSAGELFF. Here the CDR3 DNA reads TGTGCCACTGCGGACTATTCCGCCGGGGAGCTGTTTTTT.